This T cell receptor (beta chain) was observed in a study of Ad26.COV2.S vaccination and SARS-CoV-2 variants. Background on the study: The study gave Ad26.COV2.S intramuscularly, once or twice 56 days apart.

Germline CDR1 reads SQVTM; CDR2 reads ANQGSEA. CDR3 size: 14 residues. V gave up 4 bases and J gave up 5 bases, with 17 bases separating them. With regard to this clone: No antigen is known for it.

Study-level points and caveats: Responses of T cells in total may have been underestimated by the TCR breadth and depth analyses.

Treatment noted: around 19 received Ad26.COV2.S at low or high dose, single or two shots; five or six received placebo; per-sample allocation not given. Samples were taken on day 63 after the first vaccine or placebo injection. A Boston adult aged 18-55 years was the donor. Measured with immunoSEQ multiplex PCR; TCRdb has only the in-frame clones, and not every one. This table has 430,000 or so clones, roughly nine tenths appearing once. The sequence came from a person aged 18 to 59 who received the Ad26.COV2.S COVID-19 vaccine or a placebo. Material: peripheral blood, obtained in a trial of Ad26.COV2.S vaccine versus placebo. This rearrangement joins TRBV29-1 to TRBJ2-5; D is unresolved. CDR3 coding DNA: TGCAGCGTTGTGGTCTCCGGGTGGCGGGAGACCCAGTACTTC. Translating it yields CSVVVSGWRETQYF.